A single sample gave rise to the 25 T cell receptor beta chains below, sequenced in a study of cytomegalovirus exposure and HLA in healthy donors. In the PCR, 60 Vbeta and 13 Jbeta primers were used. Some clones are missing from TCRdb's copy, which holds only in-frame ones; the method was immunoSEQ multiplex PCR. The sample shows some 190,000 clones, 85% of them seen only once. Sequencing used PBMCs. Source of these receptors: a boy between 2 and 15 years old in good health and CMV-seronegative.

This clone was detected once. The J gene is TRBJ2-3, the V gene TRBV6-6; a weak D match, TRBD1 (5 bases). Trimming removed 1 base from V and 1 base from J, with 6 bases in between. The CDR3 runs 14 residues. Germline V CDR1 and CDR2: MNHNY, SVGAGI (reference sequence). The CDR3 loop is CASSYLGGTDTQYF. DNA for the CDR3: TGTGCCAGCAGTTACTTAGGGGGCACAGATACGCAGTATTTT.

Regarding this clone: At one end, the junction sequence differs from germline, possibly due to a read error. V gene TRBV28 combines with J gene TRBJ1-4, with D perhaps TRBD1 (6 bases). Per germline, CDR1 MDHEN and CDR2 SYDVKM. The CDR3 is 12 residues long. CDR3 in amino acids: CASTTGNETLFF. DNA for the CDR3: TGTGCCAGCACTACAGGGAATGAAACACTGTTTTTT.

CDR3 in DNA: TGCGCCAGCAGCCTCGGGACAGTCTATGGCTACACCTTC. Its protein is CASSLGTVYGYTF. J is TRBJ1-2 and V is TRBV5-1, with TRBD1 matching 7 bases. The germline gives CDR1 SGHRS, CDR2 YFSETQ. This CDR3 is 13 amino acids long. V shed 4 bases, J shed 4 bases, and the junction held 4 bases outside the gene matches.

The chain uses TRBV28 and TRBJ1-2; TRBD1 matches at 9 bases. CDR1 MDHEN and CDR2 SYDVKM come from the germline V gene. The CDR3 totals 15 residues. The J segment lost 6 bases and the V segment lost 5 bases, leaving 10 bases of the junction unmatched. The chain's CDR3 is CASSPLGQGKNGYTF. The CDR3 DNA reads TGTGCCAGCAGTCCCTTGGGACAGGGTAAAAATGGCTACACCTTC.

In its sample, this clone was seen a few times. V gene TRBV27 combines with J gene TRBJ1-5; TRBD1 agrees at 7 bases. V lost 6 bases to trimming and J lost 6 bases; unmatched junction nucleotides: 8. Germline assignment: CDR1 MNHEY and CDR2 SMNVEV (reference sequence). The CDR3 extends over 14 amino acids. CDR3 in DNA: TGTGCCAGCAGGTCGACAGGGAGAGGTCAGCCCCAGCATTTT. Encoded protein: CASRSTGRGQPQHF.

The genes are TRBV7-2 and TRBJ1-2, with D possibly matching TRBD1 (6 bases). Trimming removed 1 base at V and 4 bases at J, with 13 bases between. The CDR3 length is 15 residues. Germline-derived CDR1 and CDR2 are SGHTA and FQGNSA. The CDR3 DNA sequence: TGTGCCAGCAGCTTAGAGACAGGTACGATCTATGGCTACACCTTC. Translation: CASSLETGTIYGYTF.

The V and J genes are TRBV29-1 and TRBJ1-1; D is perhaps TRBD1 (6 bases). The CDR3 totals 15 residues. V lost 0 bases, J lost 2 bases, and 13 bases lay in between. The germline CDR1 and CDR2 sequences are SQVTM and ANQGSEA. The CDR3 coding sequence is TGCAGCGTTGAAGAAAGGGGGTCCATCAACACTGAAGCTTTCTTT. Amino acids: CSVEERGSINTEAFF.

V is TRBV2 and J is TRBJ2-1; 9 nucleotides align to TRBD2. The CDR3 is made up of 17 amino acids. V lost 0 bases to trimming and J lost 0 bases; unmatched junction nucleotides: 3. Germline V gives CDR1 SNHLY, CDR2 FYNNEI. CDR3 sequence (DNA): TGTGCCAGCAGTGAAGCCCGGGGACTAGCCTCCTACAATGAGCAGTTCTTC. It is translated as CASSEARGLASYNEQFF.

With regard to this clone: The junction shows a germline mismatch at one end, possibly a read error. The rearrangement links TRBV27 to TRBJ2-5; 9 nucleotides align to TRBD2. The germline V gene encodes CDR1 MNHEY and CDR2 SMNVEV (reference sequence). This CDR3 is built from 12 residues. CDR3 bases: TGTGCCAGCAGCCCGCCCGGGACTAGCCTTAACTTC. The encoded protein is CASSPPGTSLNF.

V usage is TRBV7-9 and J usage is TRBJ1-1; no reliable D call. The CDR3 has 15 amino acids. Germline values: CDR1 SEHNR, CDR2 FQNEAQ (reference sequence). The V gene lost 1 base and the J gene lost 4 bases, with 13 bases spanning the gap. The CDR3, as DNA: TGTGCCAGCAGCTTAGTATTCGGGGTTGGCACTGAAGCTTTCTTT. This codes for CASSLVFGVGTEAFF.

The chain employs TRBV5-1 and TRBJ1-1; 7 positions match TRBD1. This CDR3 has 16 amino acids. V was pared by 1 base and J by 3 bases, with 9 bases of the junction left unmatched. The germline gives CDR1 SGHRS, CDR2 YFSETQ. The CDR3 reads CASSLTGALGDTEAFF. The DNA of the CDR3 is TGCGCCAGCAGCTTGACAGGGGCCTTGGGGGACACTGAAGCTTTCTTT. Supplemented by reference TRBV5-1 and TRBJ1-1, the full variable domain reads KAGVTQTPRYLIKTRGQQVTLSCSPISGHRSVSWYQQTPGQGLQFLFEYFSETQRNKGNFPGRFSGRQFSNSRSEMNVSTLELGDSALYLCASSLTGALGDTEAFFGQGTRLTVV.

This chain connects TRBV7-9 to TRBJ2-5; 16 bases match TRBD2. The CDR3 totals 17 residues. J gave up 2 bases and V 5 bases, and 5 bases lay outside the gene matches. The germline gives CDR1 SEHNR, CDR2 FQNEAQ (reference sequence). CDR3 region: CASSPGTSGGAQETQYF. The DNA of the CDR3 is TGTGCCAGCAGCCCCGGGACTAGCGGGGGGGCACAAGAGACCCAGTACTTC. The complete variable domain, with remaining parts taken from reference TRBV7-9 and TRBJ2-5, reads DTGVSQNPRHKITKRGQNVTFRCDPISEHNRLYWYRQTLGQGPEFLTYFQNEAQLEKSRLLSDRFSAERPKGSFSTLEIQRTEQGDSAMYLCASSPGTSGGAQETQYFGPGTRLLVL.

This clone was counted only a few times. The chain is built from TRBV6-1 and TRBJ2-2, with 8 bases that match TRBD1. J lost 8 bases, V lost 2 bases, and 4 bases had no gene match. Germline V gene lookup returns CDR1 MNHNS and CDR2 SASEGT. This CDR3 has 14 amino acids. CDR3 loop: CASSEPGGRGELFF. The DNA for the CDR3 is TGTGCCAGCAGTGAACCAGGGGGCCGGGGGGAGCTGTTTTTT.

The rearrangement uses TRBV14 and TRBJ2-7, with TRBD1 matching over 9 bases. Germline-derived CDR1 and CDR2 are SGHDN and FVKESK. The J segment lost 5 bases and the V segment lost 0 bases, leaving 5 bases of the junction unmatched. There are 15 residues in the CDR3. The CDR3 nucleotides read TGTGCCAGCAGCCAAGAGGGGACAGGGATTGACGAGCAGTACTTC. This translates into CASSQEGTGIDEQYF. The whole variable domain, remainder taken from reference TRBV14 and TRBJ2-7, is EAGVTQFPSHSVIEKGQTVTLRCDPISGHDNLYWYRRVMGKEIKFLLHFVKESKQDESGMPNNRFLAERTGGTYSTLKVQPAELEDSGVYFCASSQEGTGIDEQYFGPGTRLTVT.

This chain uses TRBV18 with TRBJ1-6, with D tentatively TRBD1 (6 bases). This CDR3 spans 16 amino acids. CDR1 and CDR2 from the germline V gene are KGHSH and LQKENI. Trimming pared 3 bases from V and 4 bases from J, leaving 13 bases between. CDR3 amino acids: CASSPTGSFYNSPLHF. CDR3 DNA: TGTGCCAGCTCACCGACAGGCTCCTTTTATAATTCACCCCTCCACTTT.

This chain connects TRBV14 to TRBJ2-1; 8 bases map to TRBD2. The CDR3 length is 17 residues. V shed 1 base and J 7 bases; nucleotides not matched to a gene: 12. The V gene's germline CDR1 is SGHDN and CDR2 FVKESK. CDR3 in DNA: TGTGCCAGCAGCCAAGGGGGAGGGCTAGCGGGTATTAATGAGCAGTTCTTC. Residues: CASSQGGGLAGINEQFF.

The rearrangement joins TRBV7-9 to TRBJ1-6; D not certain. There are 16 residues in the CDR3. Germline-derived CDR1 and CDR2 are SEHNR and FQNEAQ (reference sequence). Trimming cost V 5 bases and J 2 bases, with 13 bases left between them. The CDR3 loop reads CASSQKGAPYNSPLHF. The CDR3 DNA is TGTGCCAGCAGCCAAAAGGGAGCACCCTATAATTCACCCCTCCACTTT.

This clone was seen a handful of times. The rearrangement links TRBV9 to TRBJ2-1; tentatively, D is TRBD1 (6 bases). V was clipped by 1 base and J by 9 bases, with 20 bases between them. Germline V gene lookup returns CDR1 SGDLS and CDR2 YYNGEE. This CDR3 comprises 16 residues. CDR3 sequence reads: CASSVKWSGAGIEQFF. DNA of the CDR3: TGTGCCAGCAGCGTAAAATGGTCAGGGGCTGGAATTGAGCAGTTCTTC.

This chain connects TRBV7-9 to TRBJ2-2; D gene unclear. V was shortened by 2 bases and J by 6 bases, with 4 bases between the two germline ends. The CDR3 loop spans 12 amino acids. Germline loops: CDR1 SEHNR, CDR2 FQNEAQ (reference sequence). Written as DNA, the CDR3 is TGTGCCAGCAGCTTAATATCCGGGGAGCTGTTTTTT. Translated, it gives CASSLISGELFF.

The count of this clone is one. The chain links TRBV7-3 to TRBJ2-2; 7 positions agree with TRBD2. The CDR3 spans 12 residues. Unmatched junction bases numbered 1, after V lost 8 bases and J lost 4 bases. Germline V gives CDR1 SGHTA, CDR2 FQGTGA. The CDR3 nucleotides read TGTGCCAGCGGCGGGGGCACCGGGGAGCTGTTTTTT. This translates into CASGGGTGELFF.

This clone has only one observation. V usage is TRBV11-2 and J usage is TRBJ2-1; TRBD2 might be the D (6 bases). This CDR3 contains 12 residues. Trimming left V 4 bases short and J 12 bases short, with 13 bases between. Germline values: CDR1 SGHAT, CDR2 FQNNGV. The CDR3 region is CASSSGDLGQFF. The CDR3 nucleotides are TGTGCCAGCAGCTCGGGGGACCTTGGGCAGTTCTTC.

The chain combines TRBV28 with TRBJ1-5; the match to TRBD1 covers 9 bases. The germline gives CDR1 MDHEN, CDR2 SYDVKM. J lost 7 bases, V lost 11 bases, and 9 bases had no gene match. This CDR3 has 13 amino acids. The CDR3 coding sequence is TGTGCCTGCCAGGACAGGGGTCACCAGCCCCAGCATTTT. It is translated as CACQDRGHQPQHF.

J is TRBJ2-7 and V is TRBV7-8; 7 positions agree with TRBD1. The germline gives CDR1 SGHVS, CDR2 FQNEAQ. The CDR3 contains 14 residues. The V gene end was trimmed by 0 bases and the J gene end by 3 bases; junction bases not matched to a gene: 2. The CDR3 DNA reads TGTGCCAGCAGCTTAGCGGGACAGAGCTACGAGCAGTACTTC. Protein product: CASSLAGQSYEQYF.

V and J are TRBV2 and TRBJ2-4; D is perhaps TRBD2 (5 bases). Germline CDR1 is SNHLY and CDR2 is FYNNEI. Trimming took off 7 bases at V and 1 base at J, with 11 bases between the two ends. The CDR3 is 14 residues long. This chain's CDR3 is CASIEEDAKNIQYF. The CDR3 DNA is TGTGCCAGCATCGAGGAGGATGCCAAAAACATTCAGTACTTC. The whole variable domain, remainder taken from reference TRBV2 and TRBJ2-4, is EPEVTQTPSHQVTQMGQEVILRCVPISNHLYFYWYRQILGQKVEFLVSFYNNEISEKSEIFDDQFSVERPDGSNFTLKIRSTKLEDSAMYFCASIEEDAKNIQYFGAGTRLSVL.

CDR3 residues: CASSVDRARSEAFF. CDR3 DNA sequence: TGTGCCAGCAGCGTGGACAGGGCTCGGAGTGAAGCTTTCTTT. This sequence joins TRBV5-8 and TRBJ1-1, with 8 bases identical to TRBD1. The V segment lost 4 bases and the J segment 7 bases; nucleotides outside the gene matches: 9. This CDR3 region has 14 residues. Germline assignment: CDR1 SGHTS and CDR2 YDEGEE. Full variable domain (rest looked up from reference TRBV5-8 and TRBJ1-1): EAGVTQSPTHLIKTRGQQATLRCSPISGHTSVYWYQQALGLGLQFLLWYDEGEERNRGNFPPRFSGRQFPNYSSELNVNALELEDSALYLCASSVDRARSEAFFGQGTRLTVV.